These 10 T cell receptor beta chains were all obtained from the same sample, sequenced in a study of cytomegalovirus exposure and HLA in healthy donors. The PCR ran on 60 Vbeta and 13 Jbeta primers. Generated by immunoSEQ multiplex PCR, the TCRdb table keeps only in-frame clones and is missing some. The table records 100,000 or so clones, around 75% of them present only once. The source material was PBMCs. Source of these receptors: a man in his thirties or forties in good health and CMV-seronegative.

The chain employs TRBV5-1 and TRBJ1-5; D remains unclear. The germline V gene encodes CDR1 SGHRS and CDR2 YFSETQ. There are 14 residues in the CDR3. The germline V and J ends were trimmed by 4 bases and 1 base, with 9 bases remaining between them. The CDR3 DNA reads TGCGCCAGCAGCCTAGCCGGCAGCAATCAGCCCCAGCATTTT. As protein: CASSLAGSNQPQHF.

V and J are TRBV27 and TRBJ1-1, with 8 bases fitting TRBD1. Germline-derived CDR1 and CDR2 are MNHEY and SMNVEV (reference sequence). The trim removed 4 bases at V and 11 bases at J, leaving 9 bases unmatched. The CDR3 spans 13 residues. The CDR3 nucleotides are TGTGCCAGCAGTTCGGACAGGGAGGTACGGGCTTTCTTT. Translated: CASSSDREVRAFF.

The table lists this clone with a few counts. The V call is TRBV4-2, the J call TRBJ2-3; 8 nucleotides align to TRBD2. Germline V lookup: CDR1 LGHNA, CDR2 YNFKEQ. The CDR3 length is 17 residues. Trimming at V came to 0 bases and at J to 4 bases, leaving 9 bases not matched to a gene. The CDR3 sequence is CASSQERSGSLADTQYF. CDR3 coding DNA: TGTGCCAGCAGCCAAGAGAGGAGCGGGAGTTTGGCAGATACGCAGTATTTT.

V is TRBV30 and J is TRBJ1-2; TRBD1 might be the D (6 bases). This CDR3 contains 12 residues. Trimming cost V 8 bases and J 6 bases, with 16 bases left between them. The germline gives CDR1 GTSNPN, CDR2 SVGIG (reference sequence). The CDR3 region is CARDTGRDGYTF. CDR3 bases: TGTGCCAGAGATACAGGGAGGGATGGCTACACCTTC.

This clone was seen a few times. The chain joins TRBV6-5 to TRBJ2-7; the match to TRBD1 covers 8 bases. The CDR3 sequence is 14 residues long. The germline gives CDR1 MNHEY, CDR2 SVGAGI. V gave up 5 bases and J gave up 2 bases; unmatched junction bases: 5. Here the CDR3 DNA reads TGTGCCAGCAGTGTCTGGACAGGGCCCTACGAGCAGTACTTC. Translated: CASSVWTGPYEQYF.

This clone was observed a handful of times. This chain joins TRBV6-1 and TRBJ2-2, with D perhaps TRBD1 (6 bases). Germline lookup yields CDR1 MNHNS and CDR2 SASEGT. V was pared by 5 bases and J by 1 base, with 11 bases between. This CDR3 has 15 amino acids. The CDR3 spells CASSNRDVNTGELFF. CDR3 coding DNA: TGTGCCAGCAGTAACAGGGACGTGAACACCGGGGAGCTGTTTTTT.

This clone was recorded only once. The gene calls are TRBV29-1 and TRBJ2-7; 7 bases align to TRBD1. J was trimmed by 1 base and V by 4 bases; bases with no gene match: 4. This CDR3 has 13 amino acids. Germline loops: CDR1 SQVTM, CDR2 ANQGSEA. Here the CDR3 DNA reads TGCAGCGTTGTGGTGACAGGGTCCTACGAGCAGTACTTC. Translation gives CSVVVTGSYEQYF.

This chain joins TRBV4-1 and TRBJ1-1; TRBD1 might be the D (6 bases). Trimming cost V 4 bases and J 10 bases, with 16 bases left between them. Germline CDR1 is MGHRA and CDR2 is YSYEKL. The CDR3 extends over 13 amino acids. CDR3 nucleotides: TGCGCCAGCAGCCTCACCAGGGGAACGGGAGCTTTCTTT. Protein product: CASSLTRGTGAFF.

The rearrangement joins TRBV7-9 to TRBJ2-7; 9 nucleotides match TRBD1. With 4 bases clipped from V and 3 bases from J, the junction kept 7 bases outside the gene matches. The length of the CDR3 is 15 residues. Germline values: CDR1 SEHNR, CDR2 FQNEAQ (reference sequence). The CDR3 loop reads CASSYGTGRYYEQYF. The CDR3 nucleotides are TGTGCCAGCAGCTACGGGACAGGGAGGTACTACGAGCAGTACTTC. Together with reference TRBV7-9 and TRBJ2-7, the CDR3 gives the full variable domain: DTGVSQNPRHKITKRGQNVTFRCDPISEHNRLYWYRQTLGQGPEFLTYFQNEAQLEKSRLLSDRFSAERPKGSFSTLEIQRTEQGDSAMYLCASSYGTGRYYEQYFGPGTRLTVT.

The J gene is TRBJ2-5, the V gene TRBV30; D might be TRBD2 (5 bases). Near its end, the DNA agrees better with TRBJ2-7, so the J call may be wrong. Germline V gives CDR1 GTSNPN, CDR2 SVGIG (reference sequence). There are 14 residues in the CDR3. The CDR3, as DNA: TGTGCCTGGAGTAGGAGGTATCGAGCCTACGAGCAGTACTTC. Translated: CAWSRRYRAYEQYF.